These 17 T cell receptor beta chains were all obtained from the same sample, sequenced in a study of control samples from healthy donors and cancer patients. Some clones are missing from TCRdb's copy, which holds only in-frame ones; the method was immunoSEQ multiplex PCR. The repertoire holds roughly 94,000 clones, with approximately 84% as singletons. The material sequenced was PBMCs. The receptors derive from a man between 65 and 85 years old with lung cancer.

CDR3 amino acids: CASSRRGDPPTYEQYF. CDR3 bases: TGTGCCAGCAGCCGCAGAGGTGACCCCCCGACCTACGAGCAGTACTTC. The chain recombines TRBV3-1 (or the pseudogene TRBV3-2) with TRBJ2-7, with D hard to call. The CDR3 totals 16 residues. Germline V gene lookup returns CDR1 LGHDT and CDR2 YNNKEL (reference sequence). Trimming cost V 4 bases and J 2 bases, with 18 bases left between them.

Concerning this clone: The germline gene is not matched at one end of the junction; a read error may be the cause. The gene calls are TRBV6-5 and TRBJ1-2; 9 positions match TRBD1. The germline V gene encodes CDR1 MNHEY and CDR2 SVGAGI. This CDR3 region has 15 residues. The CDR3 coding sequence is TGTGCCAGCAGCAAGACAGGGGGAAAATGGGTAGGCTACATCTTC. Protein sequence: CASSKTGGKWVGYIF.

The chain is built from TRBV19 and TRBJ1-2, with D possibly matching TRBD1 (6 bases). Trimming removed 4 bases from V and 5 bases from J, with 11 bases in between. Germline V gene sequence: CDR1 LNHDA, CDR2 SQIVND (reference sequence). CDR3 length: 13 amino acids. The CDR3 spells CASSNGTPYGYTF. For the CDR3, the DNA is TGTGCCAGTAGTAACGGGACACCATATGGCTACACCTTC.

The chain uses TRBV28 and TRBJ2-7, with TRBD1 matching 11 bases. Germline V lookup: CDR1 MDHEN, CDR2 SYDVKM. The V and J ends lost 6 bases and 0 bases, in that order; junction bases with no gene match: 7. CDR3 length: 16 amino acids. The CDR3 protein is CASSGYGTGGSYEQYF. For the CDR3, the DNA is TGTGCCAGCAGCGGTTATGGGACAGGGGGCTCCTACGAGCAGTACTTC.

A single count supports this clone. The CDR3 loop is CASRQFSNQPQHF. In DNA form, the CDR3 reads TGTGCCAGTAGGCAGTTCAGCAATCAGCCCCAGCATTTT. The chain is built from TRBV19 and TRBJ1-5; D ambiguous. This CDR3 has 13 residues. Looked up from germline, CDR1 is LNHDA and CDR2 is SQIVND (reference sequence). V was pared by 6 bases and J by 1 base, with 7 bases between.

V and J are TRBV12-3 or TRBV12-4 and TRBJ1-3; 9 bases line up with TRBD1. CDR3 length equals 13 residues. J gave up 8 bases and V 10 bases, and 9 bases lay outside the gene matches. The CDR3 region has the DNA TGTGCCATTTCGGACAGGGGCGGTCACACCATATATTTT. Protein sequence: CAISDRGGHTIYF.

The chain has TRBV27 and TRBJ1-2, with a weak D call TRBD1 (6 bases). The CDR3 runs to 15 residues. Germline CDR1 reads MNHEY; CDR2 reads SMNVEV (reference sequence). The V gene lost 5 bases and the J gene lost 0 bases, with 13 bases spanning the gap. The CDR3 coding sequence is TGTGCCAGCAGTCCGTGGACAGTTACTAACTATGGCTACACCTTC. Its translation: CASSPWTVTNYGYTF.

The count of this clone is one. The chain carries TRBV3-1 (or the pseudogene TRBV3-2) and TRBJ2-7, with D perhaps matching TRBD2 (6 bases). Germline V CDR1 and CDR2: LGHDT, YNNKEL (reference sequence). V was trimmed by 0 bases and J by 2 bases, leaving 8 bases between them. The CDR3 is made up of 14 amino acids. The CDR3: CASSQEGGTYEQYF. The CDR3 coding sequence is TGTGCCAGCAGCCAAGAGGGGGGAACCTACGAGCAGTACTTC.

The chain has TRBV6-6 and TRBJ1-4; D gene unclear. The length of the CDR3 is 12 residues. Germline-derived CDR1 and CDR2 are MNHNY and SVGAGI (reference sequence). Between the trimmed V and J ends, which lost 6 bases and 10 bases, there was a span of 12 bases. CDR3 sequence reads: CASRPREGKLFF. The CDR3 nucleotides are TGTGCCAGCAGGCCGAGAGAGGGAAAACTGTTTTTT.

This rearrangement joins TRBV7-3 to TRBJ2-7; D is undetermined. With 4 bases removed from V and 6 bases from J, the gap between germline ends came to 13 bases. The V gene's germline CDR1 is SGHTA and CDR2 FQGTGA. The CDR3 has 13 residues. The CDR3 here is CASSSDLDGEQYF. Written as DNA, the CDR3 is TGTGCCAGCAGCTCGGACCTGGACGGCGAGCAGTACTTC. Together with reference TRBV7-3 and TRBJ2-7, the CDR3 gives the full variable domain: GAGVSQTPSNKVTEKGKYVELRCDPISGHTALYWYRQSLGQGPEFLIYFQGTGAADDSGLPNDRFFAVRPEGSVSTLKIQRTERGDSAVYLCASSSDLDGEQYFGPGTRLTVT.

The V and J genes are TRBV7-8 and TRBJ2-3, with 8 nucleotides matching TRBD2. The V segment lost 2 bases and the J segment 2 bases; nucleotides outside the gene matches: 6. This CDR3 comprises 16 residues. From germline, CDR1 is SGHVS and CDR2 FQNEAQ. The CDR3 here is CASSLTERGNTDTQYF. In DNA, the CDR3 is TGTGCCAGCAGCTTAACAGAGCGGGGGAACACAGATACGCAGTATTTT.

The chain has TRBV6-5 and TRBJ2-3, with 11 bases fitting TRBD1. The CDR3 is 14 residues long. Unmatched junction bases numbered 6, after V lost 8 bases and J lost 5 bases. Germline values: CDR1 MNHEY, CDR2 SVGAGI. CDR3 residues: CASARDRGEDTQYF. CDR3 in DNA: TGTGCCAGCGCCCGGGACAGGGGGGAAGATACGCAGTATTTT.

This chain uses TRBV5-1 with TRBJ2-3, with 9 bases aligning to TRBD1. The CDR3 sequence is 14 residues long. Germline CDR1 is SGHRS and CDR2 is YFSETQ. With 3 bases clipped from V and 6 bases from J, the junction kept 5 bases outside the gene matches. The CDR3 region is CASSSRDRADTQYF. The CDR3 DNA reads as TGCGCCAGCAGCTCCCGGGACAGGGCGGATACGCAGTATTTT.

This sequence joins TRBV5-1 and TRBJ1-6; no clear D. Germline CDR1 SGHRS, CDR2 YFSETQ. The CDR3 spans 16 residues. V shed 0 bases and J shed 6 bases, with 13 bases lying between them. The CDR3 sequence: CASSLVRWSGNSPLHF. Written as DNA, the CDR3 is TGCGCCAGCAGCTTGGTTCGTTGGTCGGGTAATTCACCCCTCCACTTT.

The rearrangement joins TRBV29-1 to TRBJ1-4, with TRBD1 matching over 9 bases. The CDR3 contains 15 residues. Unmatched junction bases numbered 8, after V lost 5 bases and J lost 4 bases. Per the germline V gene, CDR1 is SQVTM and CDR2 is ANQGSEA. For the CDR3, the DNA is TGCAGCGTTAGGACAGGGGCGCCCTTTAATGAAAAACTGTTTTTT. Translation: CSVRTGAPFNEKLFF.

The rearrangement joins TRBV30 to TRBJ1-1, with a weak D call TRBD1 (5 bases). Trimming cost V 0 bases and J 4 bases, with 15 bases left between them. Germline CDR1 and CDR2: GTSNPN and SVGIG (reference sequence). The CDR3 has 15 amino acids. The CDR3 coding sequence is TGTGCCTGGAGTGTCCAGCTGAATAGGGGCACTGAAGCTTTCTTT. Translation gives CAWSVQLNRGTEAFF.

For the CDR3, the DNA is TGTGCCAGCAGCTTGTCTCTAGCGGGGGGTAACCAAGAGACCCAGTACTTC. Translating it yields CASSLSLAGGNQETQYF. The rearrangement uses TRBV11-2 and TRBJ2-5; TRBD2 matches 11 bases. This CDR3 has 17 amino acids. V lost 3 bases and J lost 0; bases outside the gene matches: 6. Germline V gene data show CDR1 as SGHAT and CDR2 as FQNNGV.